This T cell receptor beta chain appears in the sequencing data of a study of T cells after yellow fever vaccination. TCRdb independently ran MiXCR on the 5' RACE reads; one entry per CDR3 protein. The sample holds approximately 170,000 distinct CDR3 sequences; more than 9.5% are singletons and the top ten take 35% to 40%. Ten or more counts support this clonotype. Its antigen is unidentified. General study findings and limits: Among all clonotypes, a small share was observed in both CD4 and CD8 compartments.

The TCR sequence derives from a man in his late teens or twenties who received the YFV17D yellow fever vaccine. The specimen comprised CD8+ T cells sorted from PBMCs, sampled 15 days after the yellow fever booster vaccination.

The CDR3 loop reads CASSIDWGAGELFF. DNA of the CDR3: TGTGCCAGTAGTATAGATTGGGGGGCCGGGGAGCTGTTTTTT. This chain uses TRBV19 with TRBJ2-2; TRBD2 is a possible D gene (6 bases). CDR1 is LNHDA and CDR2 is SQIVND in the germline V gene (reference sequence). V was cut by 0 bases and J by 6 bases, with 8 bases left in between. The CDR3 has 14 amino acids.